This is a list of T cell receptor beta chains from one sample in a study of cytomegalovirus exposure and HLA in healthy donors. TCRdb keeps only in-frame clones here, not all; method: immunoSEQ multiplex PCR. The sample lists about 190,000 clones, roughly 88% occurring once. The specimen was PBMCs. These receptor sequences come from a boy younger than 10 in good health and CMV-seronegative. The CDR3 runs from the conserved cysteine through the conserved F or W. A D gene is named only where the DNA matches it firmly. Size is stated for part of the rows, as once, few or many counts, or as a class when the clone is expanded.

TRBV18	NA	TRBJ2-1	16	TRBD2	TGTGCCAGCTCACCCGGGACTAGCGGAACATACAATGAGCAGTTCTTC	CASSPGTSGTYNEQFF
TRBV4-2	NA	TRBJ2-1	15	TRBD2	TGTGCCAGCAGCCCAAGGAGCGGGACGTACAATGAGCAGTTCTTC	CASSPRSGTYNEQFF
TRBV18	NA	TRBJ2-1	19	TRBD2	TGTGCCAGCTCACCCTTAGCGGGGGGCCGAGCGAGCTCCTACAATGAGCAGTTCTTC	CASSPLAGGRASSYNEQFF
TRBV6-5	NA	TRBJ1-2	14	NA	TGTGCCAGCAGGACCGGGACATCTATTTATGGCTACACCTTC	CASRTGTSIYGYTF
TRBV11-2	NA	TRBJ1-1	15	NA	TGTGCCAGCAGTGGAGGGGTACGCAAGAACACTGAAGCTTTCTTT	CASSGGVRKNTEAFF
TRBV9	NA	TRBJ2-2	15	NA	TGTGCCAGCAGCCAGGGGGGTTCTAACACCGGGGAGCTGTTTTTT	CASSQGGSNTGELFF
TRBV27	NA	TRBJ1-2	16	TRBD1	TGTGCCAGCAGTTTCCTTACGGGACAGGGAGGGTACGGCTACACCTTC	CASSFLTGQGGYGYTF
TRBV2	NA	TRBJ2-3	15	NA	TGTGCCAGCCGTAGACAGGCAGGTTCCACAGATACGCAGTATTTT	CASRRQAGSTDTQYF
TRBV19	NA	TRBJ1-1	13	NA	TGTGCCAGTAGTCCGACAGGAAACACTGAAGCTTTCTTT	CASSPTGNTEAFF
TRBV25-1	NA	TRBJ2-3	17	NA	TGTGCCAGCAGTGGCCGGGACTCGAGTGCTAGCACAGATACGCAGTATTTT	CASSGRDSSASTDTQYF
TRBV2	NA	TRBJ1-2	14	NA	TGTGCCAGCAGTAAGTCCGGGGTCACCTATGGCTACACCTTC	CASSKSGVTYGYTF
TRBV19	few	TRBJ2-5	16	TRBD2	TGTGCCAGTAGTACGTCCGGGACTATTTTCCAAGAGACCCAGTACTTC	CASSTSGTIFQETQYF
TRBV5-4	NA	TRBJ2-1	14	NA	TGTGCCAGCAGCTTGGGTCCACACTACAATGAGCAGTTCTTC	CASSLGPHYNEQFF
TRBV6-1	NA	TRBJ1-2	13	NA	TGTGCCAGCAGTTCGGGTAGATTCTATGGCTACACCTTC	CASSSGRFYGYTF
TRBV5-1	NA	TRBJ2-2	16	TRBD2	TGCGCCAGCAGCTTGGTGGCGGCGGGGGACACCGGGGAGCTGTTTTTT	CASSLVAAGDTGELFF
TRBV28	NA	TRBJ1-1	13	NA	TGTGCCAGCGAAACAGGGTCGAAGAGGGAAGCTTTCTTT	CASETGSKREAFF
TRBV6-4	once	TRBJ2-5	13	NA	TGTGCCAGCAGTGTGACAGCTCGAGAGACCCAGTACTTC	CASSVTARETQYF
TRBV4-1	NA	TRBJ1-3	15	NA	TGCGCCAGCAGCCAAGGGGAGGGTAATGGAAACACCATATATTTT	CASSQGEGNGNTIYF
TRBV9	once	TRBJ1-4	15	NA	TGTGCCAGCAGCGTAGGCCCAGGAACTAATGAAAAACTGTTTTTT	CASSVGPGTNEKLFF
TRBV7-2	once	TRBJ2-3	17	TRBD2	TGTGCCAGCAGGCTGGTAATCTCTAGCGGGAGTGCAGATACGCAGTATTTT	CASRLVISSGSADTQYF
TRBV5-1	few	TRBJ2-1	14	NA	TGCGCCAGCAGGGGACTGGAATATGACAATGAGCAGTTCTTC	CASRGLEYDNEQFF
TRBV28	few	TRBJ1-4	15	TRBD1	TGTGCCAGCAGTTATGAGGACAGGCCCAATGAAAAACTGTTTTTT	CASSYEDRPNEKLFF
TRBV6-5	NA	TRBJ1-2	14	NA	TGTGCCAGCAGTTACAGGGGAAGTGACTATGGCTACACCTTC	CASSYRGSDYGYTF
TRBV6-1	NA	TRBJ2-7	12	TRBD2	TGTGCCAGCAGTGTGGGCGGGGGCGAGCAGTACTTC	CASSVGGGEQYF
TRBV30	once	TRBJ2-1	13	NA	TGTGCCTGGAGTTGGACAGTTAACAATGAGCAGTTCTTC	CAWSWTVNNEQFF
TRBV5-1	NA	TRBJ1-2	15	NA	TGCGCCAGCAGCCACCAAGGGCAGGGAAACTATGGCTACACCTTC	CASSHQGQGNYGYTF
TRBV4-3	NA	TRBJ2-7	16	TRBD2	TGCGCCAGCAGCCAGGATCCCGGGACTAGCGACTACGAGCAGTACTTC	CASSQDPGTSDYEQYF
TRBV4-3	NA	TRBJ2-3	14	TRBD2	TGCGCCAGCAGCCAAGATGTCGGTGGGAGGGCGCAGTATTTT	CASSQDVGGRAQYF
TRBV7-9	NA	TRBJ2-7	14	TRBD1	TGTGCCAGCAGCTTGGGGACAGGGGTTTACGAGCAGTACTTC	CASSLGTGVYEQYF
TRBV30	NA	TRBJ1-1	15	NA	TGTGCCTGGAGTGTACGAGGGAAGTTGGGCACTGAAGCTTTCTTT	CAWSVRGKLGTEAFF
TRBV11-2	NA	TRBJ2-2	17	NA	TGTGCCAGCAGCTTAGACCAGATTCCAGTCCAGTCCGGGGAGCTGTTTTTT	CASSLDQIPVQSGELFF
TRBV27	NA	TRBJ1-6	15	TRBD1	TGTGCCACCGCCACGGGACAGGGGGCAAATTCACCCCTCCACTTT	CATATGQGANSPLHF
TRBV15	NA	TRBJ1-5	16	TRBD1	TGTGCCACCAGCAGAGCACCTCGGGACAGGAGTCAGCCCCAGCATTTT	CATSRAPRDRSQPQHF
TRBV7-6	NA	TRBJ2-5	17	TRBD1	TGTGCCAGCAGCTCCTCTCGGGACAGGGATTATCAAGAGACCCAGTACTTC	CASSSSRDRDYQETQYF
TRBV5-6	NA	TRBJ1-2	17	NA	TGTGCCAGCAGCCGAGTGCAGGCCGTGGACAACCCCTATGGCTACACCTTC	CASSRVQAVDNPYGYTF
TRBV5-1	NA	TRBJ2-2	15	TRBD1	TGCGCCAGCAGCTCCGGGACAGCGAACACCGGGGAGCTGTTTTTT	CASSSGTANTGELFF
TRBV30	NA	TRBJ1-1	12	NA	TGTGCCTGGAGTGTTAGTGTTAGTGGAGCTTTCTTT	CAWSVSVSGAFF
TRBV6-1	few	TRBJ2-3	15	NA	TGTGCCAGCAGTGAAGCGGGCATCCCCACAGATACGCAGTATTTT	CASSEAGIPTDTQYF
TRBV6-5	NA	TRBJ2-1	14	NA	TGTGCCAGCAGTTACTCGGGCAGCTACAATGAGCAGTTCTTC	CASSYSGSYNEQFF
TRBV14	NA	TRBJ1-2	14	NA	TGTGCCAGCAGCCAAGGTCCAGTTTCATATGGCTACACCTTC	CASSQGPVSYGYTF
TRBV7-9	NA	TRBJ1-5	15	NA	TGTGCCAGCAGCTTAGGTTCACATAGCAATCAGCCCCAGCATTTT	CASSLGSHSNQPQHF
TRBV18	NA	TRBJ1-6	14	NA	TGTGCCAGCTCACCGGAGAGTGGCAATTCACCCCTCCACTTT	CASSPESGNSPLHF
TRBV7-6	NA	TRBJ2-2	13	TRBD1	TGTGCCAGCCGCGCAGGGGGCACCGGGGAGCTGTTTTTT	CASRAGGTGELFF
TRBV6-5	NA	TRBJ1-1	13	NA	TGTGCCAGCAGTTATTCGGGGGTGGGTGAAGCTTTCTTT	CASSYSGVGEAFF
TRBV6-1	NA	TRBJ1-6	15	NA	TGTGCCAGCAGCGTCGATGGGGGGAGCAATTCACCCCTCCACTTT	CASSVDGGSNSPLHF
TRBV19	NA	TRBJ2-6	16	NA	TGTGCCAGTAGTATTGGAGACCTAACTGGGGCCAACGTCCTGACTTTC	CASSIGDLTGANVLTF
TRBV6-5	NA	TRBJ2-5	13	NA	TGTGCCAGCAGGTCGACTCCGGGAGAGACCCAGTACTTC	CASRSTPGETQYF
TRBV19	once	TRBJ2-5	14	NA	TGTGCCAGTAGTAACTGGGACATAGAAGAGACCCAGTACTTC	CASSNWDIEETQYF
TRBV10-2	few	TRBJ1-1	15	NA	TGCGCCAGCAGCGCGCCTACAGGCATGAACACTGAAGCTTTCTTT	CASSAPTGMNTEAFF
TRBV5-4	NA	TRBJ2-7	15	TRBD1	TGTGCCAGCAGCCTCCGGGACAGGGGGGAGTACGAGCAGTACTTC	CASSLRDRGEYEQYF
TRBV4-1	NA	TRBJ2-5	15	NA	TGCGCCAGCAGCCAAACCTCTAGCGCCAAAGAGACCCAGTACTTC	CASSQTSSAKETQYF
TRBV2	NA	TRBJ1-1	13	NA	TGTGCCAGCAGTCCGGAGATGAACACTGAAGCTTTCTTT	CASSPEMNTEAFF
TRBV6-5	NA	TRBJ1-2	13	NA	TGTGCCAGCAGCCCCGTTGCACTCTATGGCTACACCTTC	CASSPVALYGYTF
TRBV25-1	NA	TRBJ2-2	15	TRBD1	TGTGCCAGCAGCCCGGGACAGGGGGGGACCGGGGAGCTGTTTTTT	CASSPGQGGTGELFF